This T cell receptor (beta chain) comes out of a study of T-cell memory formation after mild COVID-19. Turning to this clonotype: As yet, its antigen is unknown.

Findings and limits, study-wide: Day 37-peaking second-wave clones had unconfirmed SARS-CoV-2 specificity. There were some responding clones in pre-infection memory, which suggested that cross-reactive memory had joined. CD4+ contracting clones lay mainly in CM and EM, CD8+ ones in EMRA.

With constant-segment primers, 5'RACE yielded cDNA libraries of TCR alpha and TCR beta that carried sample barcodes and UMIs. TCRdb re-called the 5' RACE reads through MiXCR, storing one row per CDR3 protein. The sample lists about 470,000 distinct CDR3 sequences, roughly 23% occurring once. Sequencing input: PBMCs or a T cell subset sorted from them (not recorded which). This TCR was sampled from an adult woman who had mild COVID-19 (a few samples of this study predate the infection). Cell type and time point are not known.

The CDR3, as DNA: TGTGCCAGCACCATGACTAGCGGTTACACCGGGGAGCTGTTTTTT. Translated: CASTMTSGYTGELFF. The rearrangement uses TRBV6-5 and TRBJ2-2, with 9 positions matching TRBD2. Losses at the gene ends were 7 bases for V and 3 bases for J; bases not matched to a gene: 6. The CDR3 has 15 amino acids. Germline V lookup: CDR1 MNHEY, CDR2 SVGAGI.